A single sample is the source of the 16 T cell receptor beta chains below, sequenced in a study of shared clonotypes between healthy human individuals. This table comes from immunoSEQ multiplex PCR, and its TCRdb copy is limited to in-frame clones, with some not included. The sample comprises some 2.1 million clones, approximately 95% of which are singletons, and 0.85% to 1.2% rests with the top ten. The naive CD8 fraction comprised CD45RO-negative cells positively selected for CCR7 and excluded terminally differentiated effector memory CD45RA+ cells. The sequenced material came from naive CD8+ T cells sorted from blood. These receptors originate from a man aged 18 to 29 in good health.

This rearrangement joins TRBV7-6 to TRBJ2-1, with 13 bases lining up with TRBD2. J was trimmed by 6 bases and V by 5 bases; bases with no gene match: 7. The CDR3 spans 16 residues. Germline V gene lookup returns CDR1 SGHVS and CDR2 FNYEAQ. The CDR3 region is CASSVLLAGGSNEQFF. In DNA, the CDR3 is TGTGCCAGCAGCGTATTACTAGCGGGAGGGTCCAATGAGCAGTTCTTC. Drawing the rest from reference TRBV7-6 and TRBJ2-1, the complete variable domain is GAGVSQSPRYKVTKRGQDVALRCDPISGHVSLYWYRQALGQGPEFLTYFNYEAQQDKSGLPNDRFSAERPEGSISTLTIQRTEQRDSAMYRCASSVLLAGGSNEQFFGPGTRLTVL.

The J gene is TRBJ2-4, the V gene TRBV11-2; D is possibly TRBD1 or TRBD2 (5 bases each). Germline assignment: CDR1 SGHAT and CDR2 FQNNGV. The V gene lost 2 bases and the J gene lost 6 bases, with 14 bases spanning the gap. The CDR3 loop spans 15 amino acids. CDR3 nucleotide sequence: TGTGCCAGCAGCTTAAGGGACCATGGGGGAAACATTCAGTACTTC. This codes for CASSLRDHGGNIQYF.

The chain recombines TRBV4-2 with TRBJ2-2; the match to TRBD2 covers 11 bases. CDR1 is LGHNA and CDR2 is YNFKEQ in the germline V gene. The CDR3 has 20 residues. J was trimmed by 4 bases and V by 1 base; bases with no gene match: 14. The CDR3 region is CASSQAWLAGGQAGTGELFF. CDR3 sequence (DNA): TGTGCCAGCAGCCAAGCATGGCTAGCGGGGGGTCAGGCGGGCACCGGGGAGCTGTTTTTT.

Of note for this clone: Other DNA sequences of this sample code for an identical CDR3. This rearrangement joins TRBV11-2 to TRBJ2-1; TRBD2 aligns across 15 bases. Germline lookup yields CDR1 SGHAT and CDR2 FQNNGV. The junction had 6 bases not matched to a gene; V was cut back by 3 bases and J by 9 bases. The CDR3 is 16 amino acids. The CDR3 region is CASSLGLAGGLGEQFF. DNA for the CDR3: TGTGCCAGCAGCTTGGGACTAGCGGGGGGTCTCGGTGAGCAGTTCTTC. The whole variable domain, filled in from reference TRBV11-2 and TRBJ2-1, reads EAGVAQSPRYKIIEKRQSVAFWCNPISGHATLYWYQQILGQGPKLLIQFQNNGVVDDSQLPKDRFSAERLKGVDSTLKIQPAKLEDSAVYLCASSLGLAGGLGEQFFGPGTRLTVL.

CDR3 sequence reads: CASSVAWASPPYEQYF. In DNA, the CDR3 is TGTGCCAGCAGCGTAGCCTGGGCCTCTCCCCCCTACGAGCAGTACTTC. This chain connects TRBV9 to TRBJ2-7, with D unclear. From germline, CDR1 is SGDLS and CDR2 YYNGEE. The CDR3 loop spans 16 amino acids. V lost 0 bases to trimming and J lost 2 bases, with 15 bases between them.

The chain combines TRBV7-9 with TRBJ2-2; D gene ambiguous. Germline values: CDR1 SEHNR, CDR2 FQNEAQ (reference sequence). Trimming took off 5 bases at V and 4 bases at J, with 11 bases between the two ends. CDR3 length: 14 amino acids. The CDR3 bases are TGTGCCAGCAGCACCTCCCTGGGCACCGGGGAGCTGTTTTTT. Translation: CASSTSLGTGELFF.

The chain joins TRBV6-6 to TRBJ2-2; no clear D gene. The V gene lost 4 bases and the J gene lost 2 bases, with 8 bases spanning the gap. Germline V lookup: CDR1 MNHNY, CDR2 SVGAGI (reference sequence). The CDR3 is 14 residues long. This CDR3 is CASSSTLNTGELFF. The CDR3 DNA sequence: TGTGCCAGCAGTTCTACTTTAAACACCGGGGAGCTGTTTTTT.

The rearrangement uses TRBV4-1 and TRBJ1-1; 10 bases align to TRBD1. The CDR3 totals 16 residues. V shed 4 bases, J shed 5 bases, and the junction held 10 bases outside the gene matches. The germline V gene has CDR1 MGHRA and CDR2 YSYEKL. CDR3 coding DNA: TGCGCCAGCAGCCCAAGCATAGGGACAGGGGCAACTGAAGCTTTCTTT. Encoded protein: CASSPSIGTGATEAFF.

V and J are TRBV27 and TRBJ1-5; D is unresolved. Germline CDR1 reads MNHEY; CDR2 reads SMNVEV (reference sequence). V shed 5 bases and J shed 2 bases, with 13 bases lying between them. The CDR3 extends over 15 amino acids. Here the CDR3 reads CASSPRPGGNQPQHF. The CDR3 nucleotides are TGTGCCAGCAGTCCCCGACCGGGCGGCAATCAGCCCCAGCATTTT.

The chain employs TRBV28 and TRBJ2-7, with no clear D. The ends were cut back, 7 bases at V and 1 base at J, with 14 bases in the middle. The CDR3 spans 14 residues. The germline CDR1 and CDR2 sequences are MDHEN and SYDVKM. The CDR3 nucleotides are TGTGCCAGCACCCTGGATCTACAGTCCTACGAGCAGTACTTC. Translation: CASTLDLQSYEQYF.

The chain uses TRBV29-1 and TRBJ2-1, with D unclear. Germline assignment: CDR1 SQVTM and CDR2 ANQGSEA. CDR3 size: 12 residues. Trimming shortened V by 4 bases and J by 8 bases, and 12 bases separated the two germline ends. The CDR3 region has the DNA TGCAGCGTTGTAAAGCCCACTTATGAGCAGTTCTTC. Translating gives CSVVKPTYEQFF.

This clone appeared a single time. V is TRBV28 and J is TRBJ1-1; D remains ambiguous. CDR3 length: 14 amino acids. The germline gives CDR1 MDHEN, CDR2 SYDVKM. V gave up 3 bases and J gave up 1 base, with 9 bases separating them. The CDR3 bases are TGTGCCAGCAGTTTTTGGGCTTCGAACACTGAAGCTTTCTTT. It yields the protein CASSFWASNTEAFF.

This clone was seen once. The rearrangement links TRBV11-3 to TRBJ2-1; D might be TRBD1 (5 bases). The CDR3 is made up of 12 amino acids. The germline gives CDR1 SGHNT, CDR2 YENEEA. Trimming stripped 6 bases from V and 9 bases from J, with 12 bases between. CDR3 DNA sequence: TGTGCCAGCAGTCACCAGGGCAGTGAGCAGTTCTTC. Protein: CASSHQGSEQFF.

Comments on this clone: Different DNA sequences within this sample yield the same CDR3. This rearrangement joins TRBV5-8 to TRBJ1-1; the match to TRBD1 covers 7 bases. Per germline, CDR1 SGHTS and CDR2 YDEGEE. J lost 2 bases, V lost 3 bases, and 4 bases had no gene match. CDR3 length: 14 amino acids. CDR3 protein: CASSWGQLNTEAFF. CDR3 nucleotide sequence: TGTGCCAGCAGCTGGGGACAGCTAAACACTGAAGCTTTCTTT.

J is TRBJ2-7 and V is TRBV27; a weak D match, TRBD1 (5 bases). From germline, CDR1 is MNHEY and CDR2 SMNVEV (reference sequence). This CDR3 region has 14 residues. The V end lost 7 bases, the J end lost 3 bases, and 16 bases lay between the germline ends. CDR3 DNA sequence: TGTGCCAGCACCCCTACGCAGGGAAACTACGAGCAGTACTTC. Protein product: CASTPTQGNYEQYF.

The rearrangement links TRBV5-1 to TRBJ2-1; the D is unclear. The germline CDR1 and CDR2 sequences are SGHRS and YFSETQ. The ends were cut back, 7 bases at V and 9 bases at J, with 11 bases in the middle. The CDR3 has 11 amino acids. The CDR3: CASLDGGEQFF. The CDR3 DNA reads as TGCGCCAGCTTAGACGGTGGTGAGCAGTTCTTC.